The rows below give T cell receptor beta chains drawn from one sample of a study of lymphopenia after photon versus proton radiotherapy. Repertoires were generated with immunoSEQ multiplex PCR, while TCRdb's copy carries only in-frame clones and drops some. The sample carries approximately 22,000 clones, 82% recorded once. Material: peripheral blood, obtained from a patient treated with proton-based radiotherapy. The source is a woman in her seventies with pancreatic cancer. Each CDR3 is given with its conserved first and last residue. Fields, in order: clone size, J gene, V gene, D gene, CDR3 protein, CDR3 DNA. A D gene is named only where the DNA matches it firmly. Only part of the rows carry a size: once, few, many, or a class if the clone is expanded.

size: -
J: TRBJ1-5
V: TRBV19
D: -
CDR3: CASTAWEGKGNQPQHF
DNA: TGTGCCAGTACTGCCTGGGAGGGGAAGGGAAATCAGCCCCAGCATTTT

size: -
J: TRBJ1-1
V: TRBV19
D: -
CDR3: CASSDPAHSTRWGTTEAFF
DNA: TGTGCCAGTAGTGACCCCGCACACTCGACCCGCTGGGGGACCACTGAAGCTTTCTTT

size: -
J: TRBJ2-4
V: TRBV4-3
D: TRBD1
CDR3: CASSQVAQGGNIQYF
DNA: TGCGCCAGCAGCCAAGTAGCACAGGGGGGAAACATTCAGTACTTC

size: -
J: TRBJ1-1
V: TRBV5-1
D: -
CDR3: CASSGNSGNTEAFF
DNA: TGCGCCAGCAGCGGCAATTCAGGGAACACTGAAGCTTTCTTT

size: -
J: TRBJ2-3
V: TRBV18
D: TRBD2
CDR3: CASSLKTSASTDTQYF
DNA: TGTGCCAGCTCACTGAAAACTAGCGCCAGCACAGATACGCAGTATTTT

size: -
J: TRBJ2-3
V: TRBV18
D: TRBD1
CDR3: CASSPQTIQGADTQYF
DNA: TGTGCCAGCTCACCCCAGACGATACAGGGGGCAGATACGCAGTATTTT

size: once
J: TRBJ2-3
V: TRBV9
D: -
CDR3: CASSVAWQISTDTQYF
DNA: TGTGCCAGCAGCGTAGCTTGGCAGATTAGCACAGATACGCAGTATTTT

size: -
J: TRBJ2-3
V: TRBV6-1
D: -
CDR3: CASRRDTDTQYF
DNA: TGTGCCAGCAGGCGGGACACAGATACGCAGTATTTT

size: -
J: TRBJ2-4
V: TRBV2
D: TRBD1
CDR3: CASSEPTGFKNIQYF
DNA: TGTGCCAGCAGTGAGCCGACAGGGTTCAAAAACATTCAGTACTTC

size: -
J: TRBJ2-1
V: TRBV6-1
D: TRBD1
CDR3: CASSEHGTAEDEQFF
DNA: TGTGCCAGCAGTGAACATGGGACAGCGGAAGATGAGCAGTTCTTC

size: once
J: TRBJ1-1
V: TRBV7-2
D: -
CDR3: CASSLASQLMNTEAFF
DNA: TGTGCCAGCAGCTTAGCGTCACAGCTAATGAACACTGAAGCTTTCTTT

size: -
J: TRBJ1-2
V: TRBV5-6
D: TRBD1
CDR3: CASSFGQGNYGYTF
DNA: TGTGCCAGCAGCTTCGGACAGGGGAACTATGGCTACACCTTC

size: -
J: TRBJ2-1
V: TRBV19
D: -
CDR3: CASRNLLDEQFF
DNA: TGTGCCAGTCGGAACCTACTAGATGAGCAGTTCTTC

size: -
J: TRBJ2-1
V: TRBV7-7
D: -
CDR3: CASSPDTSYNEQFF
DNA: TGTGCTAGCTCCCCGGATACTTCCTACAATGAGCAGTTCTTC

size: -
J: TRBJ2-3
V: TRBV5-5
D: -
CDR3: CASSTLGDRTDTQYF
DNA: TGTGCCAGCAGCACCTTGGGGGACCGCACAGATACGCAGTATTTT

size: -
J: TRBJ1-1
V: TRBV7-8
D: -
CDR3: CASSTQWGLPEAFF
DNA: TGTGCCAGCAGCACCCAATGGGGGTTACCTGAAGCTTTCTTT

size: once
J: TRBJ2-6
V: TRBV7-9
D: -
CDR3: CASSLAVSGANVLTF
DNA: TGTGCCAGCAGCTTAGCGGTCTCTGGGGCCAACGTCCTGACTTTC

size: few
J: TRBJ1-2
V: TRBV30
D: -
CDR3: CAWSGFRGYTF
DNA: TGTGCCTGGAGTGGATTCAGGGGCTACACCTTC

size: -
J: TRBJ2-3
V: TRBV9
D: TRBD1
CDR3: CASSVRTGADTQYF
DNA: TGTGCCAGCAGCGTACGAACAGGGGCAGATACGCAGTATTTT

size: -
J: TRBJ2-1
V: TRBV5-1
D: TRBD1
CDR3: CASSRQGGDGEQFF
DNA: TGCGCCAGCAGCCGACAGGGTGGGGATGGTGAGCAGTTCTTC

size: -
J: TRBJ1-1
V: TRBV28
D: TRBD1
CDR3: CASTSQGGEAFF
DNA: TGTGCCAGCACCTCGCAGGGGGGTGAAGCTTTCTTT

size: -
J: TRBJ1-2
V: TRBV19
D: -
CDR3: CASSAYGYTF
DNA: TGTGCCAGTAGCGCGTATGGCTACACCTTC

size: -
J: TRBJ2-1
V: TRBV20-1
D: -
CDR3: CSARDPPEQFF
DNA: TGCAGTGCTAGAGATCCCCCAGAGCAGTTCTTC

size: -
J: TRBJ1-6
V: TRBV4-2
D: -
CDR3: CASSQGQELKNSPLHF
DNA: TGTGCCAGCAGCCAAGGACAGGAGTTAAAAAATTCACCCCTCCACTTT

size: -
J: TRBJ1-2
V: TRBV28
D: -
CDR3: CASSYYRDYGYTF
DNA: TGTGCCAGCAGTTATTACCGGGACTATGGCTACACCTTC

size: -
J: TRBJ1-6
V: TRBV9
D: -
CDR3: CASSLTATGALHF
DNA: TGTGCCAGCAGCCTGACCGCTACTGGGGCCCTCCACTTT

size: -
J: TRBJ2-2
V: TRBV11-2
D: TRBD2
CDR3: CASSLEPGLAGGRATGELFF
DNA: TGTGCCAGCAGCTTAGAGCCGGGACTAGCGGGGGGCCGGGCCACCGGGGAGCTGTTTTTT

size: -
J: TRBJ2-2
V: TRBV19
D: -
CDR3: CASSSLGGGTGELFF
DNA: TGTGCCAGTAGTAGCCTAGGCGGTGGCACCGGGGAGCTGTTTTTT

size: -
J: TRBJ1-3
V: TRBV28
D: -
CDR3: CASSPGDRMGNTIYF
DNA: TGTGCCAGCAGCCCCGGAGACAGAATGGGAAACACCATATATTTT

size: -
J: TRBJ1-5
V: TRBV6-1
D: TRBD1
CDR3: CASSARQGRLSQHF
DNA: TGTGCCAGCAGTGCCCGACAGGGGAGGTTGTCCCAGCATTTT

size: -
J: TRBJ2-1
V: TRBV19
D: -
CDR3: CASSIGLSNEQFF
DNA: TGTGCCAGTAGTATAGGCCTGTCAAATGAGCAGTTCTTC

size: once
J: TRBJ2-3
V: TRBV2
D: TRBD2
CDR3: CASSGATSGSGTDTQYF
DNA: TGTGCCAGCAGTGGAGCAACTAGCGGGAGTGGCACAGATACGCAGTATTTT

size: -
J: TRBJ2-1
V: TRBV1
D: -
CDR3: CTSSQENSGNNNEQFF
DNA: TGCACCAGCAGCCAAGAAAATAGCGGGAATAACAATGAGCAGTTCTTC

size: -
J: TRBJ2-7
V: TRBV15
D: TRBD1
CDR3: CATSRVGQGSSEQYF
DNA: TGTGCCACCAGCAGAGTGGGACAGGGGTCCTCCGAGCAGTACTTC